The 3 T cell receptor beta chains listed next were all sequenced from one sample in a study of tumor-infiltrating lymphocytes in primary liver carcinoma. It was from 20-30 mg of unsorted bulk tissue that RNA and DNA were co-extracted. With a constant-region primer, TCR beta cDNA was made from 450 to 500 ng of total RNA. For TCR beta, libraries were produced by three nested multiplex PCR rounds using slightly modified ARM-PCR. The two initial PCR rounds, approximately 10 cycles each, used TRBV1-TRBV30 forward and C-beta reverse primers. TCRdb recomputed calls from the multiplex PCR reads with MiXCR, one row per CDR3 protein. Of roughly 120,000 distinct CDR3 sequences listed, around 70% were seen once; the top ten hold around 8.1%. Sequenced: tumor-adjacent normal liver tissue. The receptors stem from a woman aged 55-69 years with primary liver carcinoma and hepatitis B virus infection.

This clonotype showed up just a few times. The chain couples TRBV6-4 to TRBJ1-2, with D hard to call. The V gene's germline CDR1 is MRHNA and CDR2 SNTAGT. The CDR3 has 15 residues. The germline V and J ends were trimmed by 2 bases and 6 bases, with 16 bases remaining between them. CDR3 sequence (DNA): TGTGCCAGCAGTGACGGTCGATCTCCTGCGGATGGCTACACCTTC. This translates into CASSDGRSPADGYTF.

The chain joins TRBV5-5 to TRBJ2-1; 13 bases are shared with TRBD2. Germline assignment: CDR1 SGHKS and CDR2 YYEKEE (reference sequence). V shed 3 bases, J shed 15 bases, and the junction held 15 bases outside the gene matches. CDR3 length equals 16 residues. CDR3 nucleotide sequence: TGTGCCAGCAGCTCCGGACTAGCGGGAGCTTACAATGAACCGTTCTTC. Residues: CASSSGLAGAYNEPFF.

With respect to this clonotype: The junction departs from germline at one end; a sequencing error may be responsible. V usage is TRBV11-2 and J usage is TRBJ2-5; 9 bases fit TRBD2. The CDR3 runs 16 residues. The germline gives CDR1 SGHAT, CDR2 FQNNGV. The CDR3 protein is CAISYSRGSGRETQYF. The DNA of the CDR3 is TGTGCCATCAGCTACTCCCGTGGTAGCGGGAGAGAGACTCAATACTTC.